The 21 T cell receptor beta chains in this list originate from one sample, sequenced in a study of early T cells in non-severe SARS-CoV-2 infection. Each CDR3 protein gets one entry after TCRdb re-called the 5' RACE reads with MiXCR. The repertoire holds 90,000 to 120,000 distinct CDR3 sequences, with around 10% as singletons. Sequenced material: whole blood. Source of these receptors: an adult who was a healthcare worker with PCR-confirmed SARS-CoV-2 infection or an uninfected control (not recorded which).

This clonotype was found once. This sequence may be a read error, since a much larger clone differs from it by one base. The chain couples TRBV11-2 to TRBJ2-5, with D tentatively TRBD2 (6 bases). Trimming took 4 bases from V and 3 from J, leaving 15 bases between them. The CDR3 is 15 amino acids. The germline V gene encodes CDR1 SGHAT and CDR2 FQNNGV. The DNA of the CDR3 is TGTGCCAGCAGCTGCTTAGCGGAACAAAAAGAGACCCAGTACTTC. It is translated as CASSCLAEQKETQYF.

This clonotype was counted many times. The genes are TRBV9 and TRBJ1-2; TRBD1 matches at 8 bases. This CDR3 is built from 16 residues. Germline V gene data show CDR1 as SGDLS and CDR2 as YYNGEE. The V segment lost 0 bases and the J segment 2 bases; nucleotides outside the gene matches: 6. The CDR3: CASSVDRTGSNYGYTF. CDR3 coding DNA: TGTGCCAGCAGCGTAGACAGGACAGGGTCCAACTATGGCTACACCTTC.

This sequence joins TRBV2 and TRBJ2-2; TRBD2 aligns across 10 bases. The CDR3 runs 14 residues. In germline, CDR1 is SNHLY, CDR2 FYNNEI. Trimming removed 5 bases from V and 6 bases from J; junction bases left unmatched: 3. The CDR3 nucleotides read TGTGCCAGCAGTAGCCTAGCGGGAGCCGGGGAGCTGTTTTTT. Translating it yields CASSSLAGAGELFF. Supplemented by reference TRBV2 and TRBJ2-2, the full variable domain reads EPEVTQTPSHQVTQMGQEVILRCVPISNHLYFYWYRQILGQKVEFLVSFYNNEISEKSEIFDDQFSVERPDGSNFTLKIRSTKLEDSAMYFCASSSLAGAGELFFGEGSRLTVL.

There are many counts of this clonotype. The rearrangement links TRBV4-3 to TRBJ2-7; 8 bases agree with TRBD2. Looked up from germline, CDR1 is LGHNA and CDR2 is YSLEER. V trimming: 0 bases; J trimming: 4 bases; junction bases outside the gene matches: 2. There are 14 residues in the CDR3. The CDR3 DNA sequence: TGCGCCAGCAGCCAAGATAAGCGGGAGTACGAGCAGTACTTC. Its protein product is CASSQDKREYEQYF.

In its sample, this clonotype was seen many times. The genes are TRBV6-1 and TRBJ2-1; 9 bases match TRBD2. V lost 5 bases to trimming and J lost 3 bases; unmatched junction nucleotides: 14. Germline CDR1 and CDR2: MNHNS and SASEGT. The CDR3 sequence is 18 residues long. CDR3 in amino acids: CASSPRSGRLLVYNEQFF. The DNA for the CDR3 is TGTGCCAGCAGTCCGAGGAGCGGGAGGCTTTTGGTCTACAATGAGCAGTTCTTC.

This clonotype was seen ten or more times. The chain joins TRBV20-1 to TRBJ1-6, with 7 bases aligning to TRBD1. V was clipped by 4 bases and J by 7 bases; unmatched bases: 7. The CDR3 contains 14 residues. Germline CDR1 DFQATT, CDR2 SNEGSKA (reference sequence). CDR3 nucleotides: TGCAGTGCTAATACAGGGGCGGGAAATTCACCCCTCCACTTT. Protein: CSANTGAGNSPLHF.

This clonotype occurred many times. This rearrangement joins TRBV29-1 to TRBJ2-7; D perhaps matches TRBD2 (5 bases). The CDR3 is made up of 14 amino acids. The germline V and J ends were trimmed by 5 bases and 2 bases, with 16 bases remaining between them. Germline values: CDR1 SQVTM, CDR2 ANQGSEA. The CDR3 DNA reads TGCAGCGTTAAGGGAGCGGAATACGCCTACGAGCAGTACTTC. Protein sequence: CSVKGAEYAYEQYF.

This clonotype was picked up many times. J is TRBJ1-2 and V is TRBV19; TRBD1 is a possible D gene (5 bases). Trimming took off 3 bases at V and 7 bases at J, with 12 bases between the two ends. Germline loops: CDR1 LNHDA, CDR2 SQIVND (reference sequence). This CDR3 has 13 residues. The CDR3 is CASSIQGYGGYTF. CDR3 coding DNA: TGTGCCAGTAGTATTCAGGGATACGGTGGCTACACCTTC.

This chain uses TRBV28 with TRBJ2-7; 7 bases map to TRBD2. The CDR3 has 11 residues. The trim removed 7 bases at V and 7 bases at J, leaving 4 bases unmatched. CDR1 and CDR2 (germline): MDHEN, SYDVKM. The CDR3 reads CASKRDGEQYF. The CDR3 DNA reads TGTGCCAGCAAGCGGGACGGTGAGCAGTACTTC. The whole variable domain, remainder taken from reference TRBV28 and TRBJ2-7, is DVKVTQSSRYLVKRTGEKVFLECVQDMDHENMFWYRQDPGLGLRLIYFSYDVKMKEKGDIPEGYSVSREKKERFSLILESASTNQTSMYLCASKRDGEQYFGPGTRLTVT.

This clonotype showed up just a few times. The rearrangement links TRBV11-2 to TRBJ2-1, with 7 nucleotides matching TRBD1. J gave up 8 bases and V 3 bases, and 10 bases lay outside the gene matches. Germline V CDR1 and CDR2: SGHAT, FQNNGV. This CDR3 contains 15 residues. The CDR3 sequence: CASSLRDRARDEQFF. In DNA form, the CDR3 reads TGTGCCAGCAGCTTGCGCGACAGGGCGAGGGATGAGCAGTTCTTC.

This clonotype was recorded at least ten times. As DNA, the CDR3 is TGTGCCAGCAGTAATGTCCTAACTAAGTGGTACTTC. Encoded protein: CASSNVLTKWYF. The J gene is TRBJ2-7, the V gene TRBV28, with unresolved D. The germline V gene encodes CDR1 MDHEN and CDR2 SYDVKM. The CDR3 contains 12 residues. V was cut by 5 bases and J by 12 bases, with 17 bases left in between.

This chain uses TRBV28 with TRBJ2-3; 8 bases align to TRBD2. Germline V gene lookup returns CDR1 MDHEN and CDR2 SYDVKM. This CDR3 is built from 16 residues. J lost 1 base, V lost 4 bases, and 7 bases had no gene match. The CDR3 region has the DNA TGTGCCAGCAGTTCCCTGACTAGCGCACGCACAGATACGCAGTATTTT. Translated, it gives CASSSLTSARTDTQYF.

This clonotype was picked up many times. This chain joins TRBV5-6 and TRBJ1-2; D uncertain. The V gene's germline CDR1 is SGHDT and CDR2 YYEEEE. Trimming removed 0 bases from V and 5 bases from J, with 17 bases in between. The CDR3 sequence is 16 residues long. The CDR3 reads CASSLASPQDYYGYTF. The CDR3 coding sequence is TGTGCCAGCAGCTTGGCCTCCCCGCAGGACTATTATGGCTACACCTTC.

The rearrangement uses TRBV6-2 or TRBV6-3 and TRBJ2-7, with 14 bases lining up with TRBD2. This CDR3 is built from 14 residues. Germline loops: CDR1 MNHEY, CDR2 SVGEGT. V trimming: 7 bases; J trimming: 7 bases; junction bases outside the gene matches: 6. DNA for the CDR3: TGTGCCAGCACCCGGGGGACTAGCGGGAGAGAGCAGTACTTC. It translates to CASTRGTSGREQYF.

This clonotype has just a few counts. This rearrangement joins TRBV14 to TRBJ1-1, with D tentatively TRBD1 (6 bases). The CDR3 spans 13 residues. Trimming removed 1 base from V and 9 bases from J, with 12 bases in between. The germline V gene has CDR1 SGHDN and CDR2 FVKESK. CDR3 residues: CASSQAGGGKAFF. The DNA of the CDR3 is TGTGCCAGCAGCCAAGCTGGGGGGGGCAAAGCTTTCTTT.

Remarks on this clonotype: A much larger clone lies a single base off, so this may be a read error. The chain joins TRBV25-1 to TRBJ2-1; the D is unclear. The DNA end is a closer match to TRBJ2-7, so the J assignment may be wrong. Germline CDR1 is MGHDK and CDR2 is SYGVNS. CDR3 size: 13 residues. The CDR3 DNA is TGTGCCAGCAGTGAATACCTAGATGGGGAGCAGTACTTC. Translated, it gives CASSEYLDGEQYF.

This clonotype came up a few times. This sequence joins TRBV4-3 and TRBJ2-2; 8 nucleotides match TRBD1. The J segment lost 7 bases and the V segment lost 1 base, leaving 8 bases of the junction unmatched. Germline assignment: CDR1 LGHNA and CDR2 YSLEER. The CDR3 contains 16 residues. CDR3 nucleotide sequence: TGCGCCAGCAGCCAAGGTTCCCCCGGGACAGGCGGGGAGCTGTTTTTT. This codes for CASSQGSPGTGGELFF.

The V and J genes are TRBV6-2 or TRBV6-3 and TRBJ2-1; D unresolved. V lost 6 bases, J lost 7 bases, and 10 bases lay in between. Germline CDR1 reads MNHEY; CDR2 reads SVGEGT. The CDR3 is 12 amino acids. CDR3 sequence (DNA): TGTGCCAGCAGCCCCCTGGGAAATGAGCAGTTCTTC. As protein: CASSPLGNEQFF.

This clonotype was picked up many times. V and J are TRBV12-3 or TRBV12-4 and TRBJ2-7; 15 nucleotides line up with TRBD2. The length of the CDR3 is 16 residues. J was trimmed by 7 bases and V by 5 bases; bases with no gene match: 9. DNA of the CDR3: TGTGCCAGCAGTCCCAAGGGGACTAGCGGGAGGCGGGAGCAGTACTTC. Translating gives CASSPKGTSGRREQYF.

This clonotype was recorded at least ten times. This chain connects TRBV4-1 to TRBJ2-2; 8 bases map to TRBD2. The length of the CDR3 is 15 residues. The germline gives CDR1 MGHRA, CDR2 YSYEKL. V lost 4 bases to trimming and J lost 0 bases; unmatched junction nucleotides: 1. CDR3 sequence reads: CASSRSGTNTGELFF. Here the CDR3 DNA reads TGCGCCAGCAGCCGTAGCGGGACGAACACCGGGGAGCTGTTTTTT.

There are a few counts of this clonotype. The J gene is TRBJ2-3, the V gene TRBV15; no definite D call. The CDR3 is 15 amino acids. Germline V gene data show CDR1 as LNHNV and CDR2 as YYDKDF (reference sequence). Between the trimmed V and J ends, which lost 1 base and 0 bases, there was a span of 8 bases. The CDR3 nucleotides are TGTGCCACCAGCAGAGTTATGTCTAGCACAGATACGCAGTATTTT. Amino acids: CATSRVMSSTDTQYF.